A single sample gave rise to the 17 T cell receptor beta chains below, sequenced in a study of CD8 T cells in Susac syndrome. Random hexamers were used to reverse transcribe the RNA input (about 0.5 to 1 ug). TCRdb processed the immunoSEQ multiplex PCR reads anew with MiXCR; each CDR3 protein has one entry. The sample has about 200,000 distinct CDR3 sequences; nearly 95% are singletons. Sequenced material: CD4+ T cells from PBMCs. The source is a human donor with multiple sclerosis.

V usage is TRBV30 and J usage is TRBJ1-6, with 7 bases lining up with TRBD1. This CDR3 comprises 17 residues. The germline CDR1 and CDR2 sequences are GTSNPN and SVGIG (reference sequence). V lost 3 bases, J lost 2 bases, and 10 bases stayed unmatched. The CDR3 loop reads CAWRGDSSRPYNSPLHF. Here the CDR3 DNA reads TGTGCCTGGAGGGGGGACAGCTCTCGTCCCTATAATTCACCCCTCCACTTT.

CDR3 loop: CASSTRVWGQPQHF. The CDR3 DNA reads as TGTGCCAGTAGTACAAGGGTCTGGGGACAGCCCCAGCATTTT. The chain is built from TRBV19 and TRBJ1-5; unclear D gene. Trimming took off 4 bases at V and 7 bases at J, with 14 bases between the two ends. This CDR3 has 14 amino acids. CDR1 is LNHDA and CDR2 is SQIVND in the germline V gene (reference sequence). The full variable domain, in which reference TRBV19 and TRBJ1-5 provide the parts outside the CDR3, is DGGITQSPKYLFRKEGQNVTLSCEQNLNHDAMYWYRQDPGQGLRLIYYSQIVNDFQKGDIAEGYSVSREKKESFPLTVTSAQKNPTAFYLCASSTRVWGQPQHFGDGTRLSIL.

The chain carries TRBV18 and TRBJ2-3; perhaps TRBD2 as D (6 bases). Trimming took off 3 bases at V and 2 bases at J, with 12 bases between the two ends. The germline gives CDR1 KGHSH, CDR2 LQKENI. The CDR3 contains 15 residues. The CDR3 nucleotides read TGTGCCAGCTCACCTTCAGGGAGGCCCACAGATACGCAGTATTTT. Protein: CASSPSGRPTDTQYF.

V usage is TRBV19 and J usage is TRBJ2-3, with 12 positions matching TRBD2. The germline gives CDR1 LNHDA, CDR2 SQIVND (reference sequence). V shed 10 bases and J 4 bases; nucleotides not matched to a gene: 9. The CDR3 runs 15 residues. The CDR3 here is CAIQRTSGISDTQYF. In DNA, the CDR3 is TGTGCCATTCAAAGGACTAGCGGGATTTCAGATACGCAGTATTTT.

This chain joins TRBV3-1 and TRBJ2-7, with D perhaps matching TRBD2 (5 bases). Trimming cost V 5 bases and J 12 bases, with 17 bases left between them. The CDR3 extends over 12 amino acids. Per the germline V gene, CDR1 is LGHDT and CDR2 is YNNKEL (reference sequence). The CDR3 bases are TGTGCCAGCAGCTTGCGGACTGCCTGGTTGTACTTC. Translation gives CASSLRTAWLYF.

This chain links TRBV15 with TRBJ2-1; perhaps TRBD2 as D (5 bases). V dropped 3 bases and J dropped 14 bases, with 17 bases sitting between them. The CDR3 runs 13 residues. Germline V gives CDR1 LNHNV, CDR2 YYDKDF (reference sequence). The CDR3 nucleotides read TGTGCCACCAGCAGTTTTCGGGGTGAGGGAGAGTTCTTC. It is translated as CATSSFRGEGEFF.

The CDR3 nucleotides read TGTGCCAGCAGCTTCGGAGTCCGCACAGATACGCAGTATTTT. Translation: CASSFGVRTDTQYF. The V gene is TRBV11-2, the J gene TRBJ2-3; D remains ambiguous. The CDR3 sequence is 14 residues long. The V and J ends lost 3 bases and 1 base respectively, with 8 bases between them. The germline CDR1 and CDR2 sequences are SGHAT and FQNNGV.

CDR3 sequence (DNA): TGTGCCAGCAGCTTGAAACGGGCGGAGGGCACCTTC. This translates into CASSLKRAEGTF. This sequence joins TRBV5-6 and TRBJ1-2; unclear D gene. The CDR3 is made up of 12 amino acids. Germline CDR1 and CDR2: SGHDT and YYEEEE. V was clipped by 1 base and J by 13 bases, with 14 bases between them.

The V and J genes are TRBV9 and TRBJ2-7; no clear D. Germline CDR1 is SGDLS and CDR2 is YYNGEE. The ends were cut back, 0 bases at V and 6 bases at J, with 13 bases in the middle. CDR3 length: 14 residues. CDR3 amino acids: CASSVGPSQLEQYF. The CDR3 DNA follows: TGTGCCAGCAGCGTAGGGCCCTCACAGCTCGAGCAGTACTTC.

The CDR3, as DNA: TGCAGCGTTGAACCTTTTCCTCTCGGGGGATCCGGGGAGCTGTTTTTT. Encoded protein: CSVEPFPLGGSGELFF. The chain links TRBV29-1 to TRBJ2-2; TRBD2 is a possible D gene (6 bases). The germline V gene has CDR1 SQVTM and CDR2 ANQGSEA. V was clipped by 2 bases and J by 6 bases, with 19 bases between them. The CDR3 is 16 residues long.

This rearrangement joins TRBV24-1 to TRBJ2-3; D is ambiguous. CDR1 and CDR2 (germline): KGHDR, SFDVKD. Trimming cost V 3 bases and J 6 bases, with 9 bases left between them. This CDR3 comprises 13 residues. The chain's CDR3 is CATSDLGRDTQYF. CDR3 in DNA: TGTGCCACCAGTGATCTCGGACGGGATACGCAGTATTTT.

This sequence joins TRBV3-1 and TRBJ2-7; D is unresolved. The CDR3 loop spans 14 amino acids. The V end lost 4 bases, the J end lost 3 bases, and 13 bases lay between the germline ends. CDR1 is LGHDT, CDR2 YNNKEL, per germline (reference sequence). The CDR3 DNA follows: TGTGCCAGCAGCCGCTCGGGCGGCGACTACGAGCAGTACTTC. The encoded protein is CASSRSGGDYEQYF.

The gene calls are TRBV20-1 and TRBJ1-5; 7 bases line up with TRBD1. The CDR3 consists of 13 residues. CDR1 and CDR2 (germline): DFQATT, SNEGSKA (reference sequence). Trimming cost V 5 bases and J 4 bases; bases outside gene matches: 5. The CDR3 nucleotides are TGCAGTGCTCCTAAGGGGGCGAATCAGCCCCAGCATTTT. It codes for CSAPKGANQPQHF.

This chain links TRBV10-3 with TRBJ2-7; D possibly corresponds to TRBD1 (6 bases). V lost 6 bases to trimming and J lost 4 bases, with 16 bases between them. This CDR3 has 14 residues. Germline V gene sequence: CDR1 ENHRY, CDR2 SYGVKD. The CDR3 sequence: CAIRRDNQAYEQYF. As DNA, the CDR3 is TGTGCCATCAGACGGGACAACCAAGCATACGAGCAGTACTTC.

The V gene is TRBV29-1, the J gene TRBJ2-5; perhaps TRBD1 as D (5 bases). This CDR3 is built from 12 residues. The V gene's germline CDR1 is SQVTM and CDR2 ANQGSEA. Trimming removed 4 bases at V and 1 base at J, with 7 bases between. CDR3 region: CSVGRGQETQYF. CDR3 nucleotides: TGCAGCGTTGGAAGGGGCCAAGAGACCCAGTACTTC. The variable domain in full, completed from reference TRBV29-1 and TRBJ2-5, reads SAVISQKPSRDICQRGTSLTIQCQVDSQVTMMFWYRQQPGQSLTLIATANQGSEATYESGFVIDKFPISRPNLTFSTLTVSNMSPEDSSIYLCSVGRGQETQYFGPGTRLLVL.

The rearrangement links TRBV5-1 to TRBJ1-5; D unclear. The ends were cut back, 0 bases at V and 6 bases at J, with 10 bases in the middle. Germline-derived CDR1 and CDR2 are SGHRS and YFSETQ. CDR3 length: 14 residues. CDR3 sequence (DNA): TGCGCCAGCAGCTTGGACTCCCCGGGTCAGCCCCAGCATTTT. Amino acid sequence: CASSLDSPGQPQHF.

V gene TRBV30 combines with J gene TRBJ2-5; TRBD1 matches 10 bases. Germline CDR1 and CDR2: GTSNPN and SVGIG (reference sequence). With 0 bases clipped from V and 4 bases from J, the junction kept 5 bases outside the gene matches. The length of the CDR3 is 15 residues. CDR3 nucleotides: TGTGCCTGGAGTGTGCGACAGGGGGCGAGAGAGACCCAGTACTTC. Translation: CAWSVRQGARETQYF.